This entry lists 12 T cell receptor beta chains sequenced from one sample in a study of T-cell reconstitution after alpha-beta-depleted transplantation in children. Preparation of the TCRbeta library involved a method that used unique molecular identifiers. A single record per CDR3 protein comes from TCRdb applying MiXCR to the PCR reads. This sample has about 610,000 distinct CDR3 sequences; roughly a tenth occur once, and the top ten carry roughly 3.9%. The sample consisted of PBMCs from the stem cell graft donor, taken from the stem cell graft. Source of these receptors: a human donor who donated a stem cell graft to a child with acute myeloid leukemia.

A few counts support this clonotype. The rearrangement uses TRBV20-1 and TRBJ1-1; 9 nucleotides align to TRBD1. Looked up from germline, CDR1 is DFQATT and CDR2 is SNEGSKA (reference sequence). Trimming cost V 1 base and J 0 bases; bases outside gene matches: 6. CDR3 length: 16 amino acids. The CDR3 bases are TGCAGTGCTAGAGGCGGGACAGGGACTCTGAACACTGAAGCTTTCTTT. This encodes CSARGGTGTLNTEAFF.

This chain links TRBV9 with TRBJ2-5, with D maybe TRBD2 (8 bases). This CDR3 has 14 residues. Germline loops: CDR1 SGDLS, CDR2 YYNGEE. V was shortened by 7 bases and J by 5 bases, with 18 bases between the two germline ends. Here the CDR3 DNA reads TGTGCCAGCGAACCGGGACTAGGGGGCGAGACCCAGTACTTC. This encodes CASEPGLGGETQYF. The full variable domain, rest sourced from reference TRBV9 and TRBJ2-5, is DSGVTQTPKHLITATGQRVTLRCSPRSGDLSVYWYQQSLDQGLQFLIQYYNGEERAKGNILERFSAQQFPDLHSELNLSSLELGDSALYFCASEPGLGGETQYFGPGTRLLVL.

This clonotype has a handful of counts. The DNA for the CDR3 is TGCAGTGCTCCTCGACTAGCGGGCAACACCGGGGAGCTGTTTTTT. Protein: CSAPRLAGNTGELFF. The rearrangement uses TRBV20-1 and TRBJ2-2, with 10 nucleotides matching TRBD2. Trimming at V came to 5 bases and at J to 2 bases, leaving 5 bases not matched to a gene. In germline, CDR1 is DFQATT, CDR2 SNEGSKA (reference sequence). The CDR3 covers 15 residues.

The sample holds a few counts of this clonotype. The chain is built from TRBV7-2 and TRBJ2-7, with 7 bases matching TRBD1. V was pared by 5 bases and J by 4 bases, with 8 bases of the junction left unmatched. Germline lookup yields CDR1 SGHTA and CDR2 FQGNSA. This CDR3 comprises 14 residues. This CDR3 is CASSPEGTAYEQYF. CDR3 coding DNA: TGTGCCAGCAGCCCAGAGGGGACAGCTTACGAGCAGTACTTC.

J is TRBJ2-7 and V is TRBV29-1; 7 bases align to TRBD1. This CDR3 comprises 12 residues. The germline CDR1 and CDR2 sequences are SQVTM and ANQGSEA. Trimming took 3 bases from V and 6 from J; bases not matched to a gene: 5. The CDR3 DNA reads TGCAGCGTTGATAAGGGGGCGGCCGAGCAGTACTTC. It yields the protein CSVDKGAAEQYF.

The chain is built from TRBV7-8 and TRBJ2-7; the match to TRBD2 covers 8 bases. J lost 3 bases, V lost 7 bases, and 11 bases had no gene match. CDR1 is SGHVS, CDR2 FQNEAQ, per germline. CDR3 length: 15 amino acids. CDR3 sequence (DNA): TGTGCCAGCACCTCTCGGGGGGGGGCCCACTACGAGCAGTACTTC. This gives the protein CASTSRGGAHYEQYF. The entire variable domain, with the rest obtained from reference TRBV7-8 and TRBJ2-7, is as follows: GAGVSQSPRYKVAKRGQDVALRCDPISGHVSLFWYQQALGQGPEFLTYFQNEAQLDKSGLPSDRFFAERPEGSVSTLKIQRTQQEDSAVYLCASTSRGGAHYEQYFGPGTRLTVT.

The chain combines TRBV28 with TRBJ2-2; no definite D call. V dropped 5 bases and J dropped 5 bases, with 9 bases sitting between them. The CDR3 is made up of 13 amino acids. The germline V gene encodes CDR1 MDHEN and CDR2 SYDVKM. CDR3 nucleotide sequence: TGTGCCAGCAGTCCACGGATTACCGGGGAGCTGTTTTTT. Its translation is CASSPRITGELFF.

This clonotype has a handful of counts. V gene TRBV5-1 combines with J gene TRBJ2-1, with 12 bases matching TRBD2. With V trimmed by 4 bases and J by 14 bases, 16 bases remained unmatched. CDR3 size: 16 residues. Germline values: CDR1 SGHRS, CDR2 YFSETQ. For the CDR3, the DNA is TGCGCCAGCAGCCCCTTGGGAGGACTAGCGGGGCGTAGCGAGTTCTTC. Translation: CASSPLGGLAGRSEFF.

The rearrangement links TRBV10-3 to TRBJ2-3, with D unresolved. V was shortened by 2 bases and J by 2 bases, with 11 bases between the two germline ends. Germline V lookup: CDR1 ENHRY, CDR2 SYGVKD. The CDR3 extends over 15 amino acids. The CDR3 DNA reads TGTGCCATCAGTGAGCCAAGGATCTACACAGATACGCAGTATTTT. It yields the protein CAISEPRIYTDTQYF.

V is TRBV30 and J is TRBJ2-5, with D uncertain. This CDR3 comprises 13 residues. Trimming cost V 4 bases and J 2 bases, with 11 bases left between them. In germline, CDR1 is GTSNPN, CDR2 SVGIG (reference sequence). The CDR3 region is CAWIPQPQETQYF. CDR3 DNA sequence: TGTGCCTGGATCCCACAACCTCAAGAGACCCAGTACTTC.

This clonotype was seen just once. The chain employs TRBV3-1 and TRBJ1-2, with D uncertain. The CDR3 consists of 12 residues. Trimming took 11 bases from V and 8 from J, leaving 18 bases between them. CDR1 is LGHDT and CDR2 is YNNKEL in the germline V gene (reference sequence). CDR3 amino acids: CAFCFYIGGYTF. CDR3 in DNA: TGTGCCTTCTGTTTTTATATTGGAGGCTACACCTTC.

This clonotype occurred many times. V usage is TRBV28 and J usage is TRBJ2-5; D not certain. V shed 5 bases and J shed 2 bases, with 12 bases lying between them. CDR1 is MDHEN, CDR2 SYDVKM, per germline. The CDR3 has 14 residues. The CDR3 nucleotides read TGTGCCAGCAGTGAGACCGGGCCGCAAGAGACCCAGTACTTC. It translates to CASSETGPQETQYF.